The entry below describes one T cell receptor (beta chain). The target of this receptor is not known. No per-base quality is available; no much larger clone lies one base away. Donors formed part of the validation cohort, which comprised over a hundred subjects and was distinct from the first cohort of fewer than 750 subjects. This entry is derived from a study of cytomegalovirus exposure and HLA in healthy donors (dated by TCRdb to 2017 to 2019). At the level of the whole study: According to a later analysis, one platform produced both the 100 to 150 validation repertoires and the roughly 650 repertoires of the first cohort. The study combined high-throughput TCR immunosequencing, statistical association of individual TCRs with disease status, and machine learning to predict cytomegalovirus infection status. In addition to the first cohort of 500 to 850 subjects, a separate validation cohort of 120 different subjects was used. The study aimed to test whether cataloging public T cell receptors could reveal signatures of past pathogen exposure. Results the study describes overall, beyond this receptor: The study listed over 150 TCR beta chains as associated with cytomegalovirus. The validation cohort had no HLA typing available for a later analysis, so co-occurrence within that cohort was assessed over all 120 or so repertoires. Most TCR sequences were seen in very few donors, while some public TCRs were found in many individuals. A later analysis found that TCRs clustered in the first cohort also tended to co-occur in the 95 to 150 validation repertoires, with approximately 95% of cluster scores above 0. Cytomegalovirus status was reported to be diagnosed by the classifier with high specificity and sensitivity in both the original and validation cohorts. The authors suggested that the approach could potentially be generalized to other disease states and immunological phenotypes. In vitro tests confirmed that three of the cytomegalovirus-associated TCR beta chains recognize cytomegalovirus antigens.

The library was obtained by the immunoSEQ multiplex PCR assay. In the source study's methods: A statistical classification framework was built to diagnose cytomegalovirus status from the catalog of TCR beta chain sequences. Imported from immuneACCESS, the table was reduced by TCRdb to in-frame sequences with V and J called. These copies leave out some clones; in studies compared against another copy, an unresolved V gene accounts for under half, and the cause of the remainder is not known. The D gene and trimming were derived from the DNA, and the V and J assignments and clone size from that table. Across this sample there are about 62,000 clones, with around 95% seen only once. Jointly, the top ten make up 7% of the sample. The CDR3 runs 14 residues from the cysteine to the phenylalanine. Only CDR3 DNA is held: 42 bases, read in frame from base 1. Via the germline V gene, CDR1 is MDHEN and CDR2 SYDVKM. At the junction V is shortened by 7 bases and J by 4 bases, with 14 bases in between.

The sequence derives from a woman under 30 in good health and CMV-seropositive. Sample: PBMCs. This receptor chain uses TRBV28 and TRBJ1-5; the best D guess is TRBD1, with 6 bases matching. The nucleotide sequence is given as TGTGCCAGCAACTACCGACAGGCTAATCAGCCCCAGCATTTT. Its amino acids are CASNYRQANQPQHF. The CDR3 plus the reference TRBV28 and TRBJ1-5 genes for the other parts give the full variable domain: DVKVTQSSRYLVKRTGEKVFLECVQDMDHENMFWYRQDPGLGLRLIYFSYDVKMKEKGDIPEGYSVSREKKERFSLILESASTNQTSMYLCASNYRQANQPQHFGDGTRLSIL.